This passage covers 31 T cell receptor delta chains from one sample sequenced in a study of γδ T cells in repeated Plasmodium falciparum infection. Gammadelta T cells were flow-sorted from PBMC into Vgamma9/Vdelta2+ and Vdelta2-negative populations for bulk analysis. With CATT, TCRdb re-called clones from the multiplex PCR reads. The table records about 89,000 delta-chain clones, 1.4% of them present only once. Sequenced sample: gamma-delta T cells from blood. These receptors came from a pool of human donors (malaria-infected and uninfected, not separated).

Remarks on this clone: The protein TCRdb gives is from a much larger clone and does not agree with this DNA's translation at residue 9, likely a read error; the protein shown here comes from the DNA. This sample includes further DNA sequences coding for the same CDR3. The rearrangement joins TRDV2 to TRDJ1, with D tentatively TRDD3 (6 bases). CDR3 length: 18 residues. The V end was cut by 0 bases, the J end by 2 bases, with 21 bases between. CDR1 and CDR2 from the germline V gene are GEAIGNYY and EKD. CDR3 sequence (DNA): TGTGCCTGTGACACCCTTTCTCCAAGCGATACGGGGACCGATAAACTCATCTTT. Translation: CACDTLSPSDTGTDKLIF.

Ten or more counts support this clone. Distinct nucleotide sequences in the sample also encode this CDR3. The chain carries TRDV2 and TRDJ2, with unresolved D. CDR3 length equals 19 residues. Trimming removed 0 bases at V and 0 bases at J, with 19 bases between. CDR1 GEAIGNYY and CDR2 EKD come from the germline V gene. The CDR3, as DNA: TGTGCCTGTGACACCTTGAGTACCGGACCCTTTGCTTTGACAGCACAACTCTTCTTT. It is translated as CACDTLSTGPFALTAQLFF.

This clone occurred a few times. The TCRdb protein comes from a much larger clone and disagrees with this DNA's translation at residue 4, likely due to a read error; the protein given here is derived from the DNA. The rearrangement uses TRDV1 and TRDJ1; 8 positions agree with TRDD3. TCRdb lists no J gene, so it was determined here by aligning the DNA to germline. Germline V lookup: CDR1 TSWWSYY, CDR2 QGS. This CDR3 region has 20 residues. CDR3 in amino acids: CAIEPTLRRTGGFYTNKLIF. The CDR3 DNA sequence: TGTGCTATTGAGCCGACCCTCCGTCGTACTGGGGGCTTCTACACCAATAAACTCATCTTT.

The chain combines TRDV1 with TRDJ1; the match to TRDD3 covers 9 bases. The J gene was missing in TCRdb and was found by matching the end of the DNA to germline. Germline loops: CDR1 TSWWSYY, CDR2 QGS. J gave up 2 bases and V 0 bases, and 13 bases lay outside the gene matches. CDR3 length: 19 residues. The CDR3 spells CALGELWPVLGEITDKLIF. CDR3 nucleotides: TGTGCTCTTGGGGAACTTTGGCCCGTACTGGGGGAAATAACCGATAAACTCATCTTT.

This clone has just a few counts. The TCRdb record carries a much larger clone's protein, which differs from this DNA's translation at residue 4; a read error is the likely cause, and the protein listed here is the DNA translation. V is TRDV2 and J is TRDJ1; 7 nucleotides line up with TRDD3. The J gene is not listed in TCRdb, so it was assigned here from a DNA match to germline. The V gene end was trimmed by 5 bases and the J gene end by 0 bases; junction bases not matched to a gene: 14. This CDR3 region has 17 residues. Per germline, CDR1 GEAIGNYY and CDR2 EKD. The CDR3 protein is CACGTLGDRGYTDKLIF. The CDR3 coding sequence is TGTGCCTGTGGCACTTTGGGGGACAGAGGTTACACCGATAAACTCATCTTT.

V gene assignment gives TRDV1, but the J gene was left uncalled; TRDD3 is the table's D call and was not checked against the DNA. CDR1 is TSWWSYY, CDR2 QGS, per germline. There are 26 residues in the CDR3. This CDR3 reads CALGEPHIPTLLLLGESRPFTDKLIF. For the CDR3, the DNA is TGTGCTCTTGGGGAACCCCATATTCCTACGCTCCTTCTACTGGGGGAATCCCGTCCCTTCACCGATAAGCTCATCTTT.

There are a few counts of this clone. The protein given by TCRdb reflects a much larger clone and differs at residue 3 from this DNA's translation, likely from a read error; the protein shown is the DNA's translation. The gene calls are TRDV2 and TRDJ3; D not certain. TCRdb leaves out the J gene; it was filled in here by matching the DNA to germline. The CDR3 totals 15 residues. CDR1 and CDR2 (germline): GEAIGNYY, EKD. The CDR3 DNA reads TGTGCCTATGACACGTCTACCTGGGACACCCGACAGATGTTTTTC. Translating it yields CAYDTSTWDTRQMFF.

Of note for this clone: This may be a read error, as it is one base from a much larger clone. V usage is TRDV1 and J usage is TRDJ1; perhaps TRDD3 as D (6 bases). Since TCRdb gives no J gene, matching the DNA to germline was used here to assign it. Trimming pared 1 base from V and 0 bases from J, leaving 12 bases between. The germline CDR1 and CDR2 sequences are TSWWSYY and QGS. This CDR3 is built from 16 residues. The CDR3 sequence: CALGEHGGRYTDKLIF. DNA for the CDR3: TGTGCTCTTGGGGAACACGGGGGGAGGTACACCGATAAACTCATCTTT.

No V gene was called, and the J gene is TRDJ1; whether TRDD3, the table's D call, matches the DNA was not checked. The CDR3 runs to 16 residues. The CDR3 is CAGGYADVLYTDKLIF. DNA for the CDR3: TGTGCTGGGGGATACGCTGATGTGCTGTACACCGATAAACTCATCTTT.

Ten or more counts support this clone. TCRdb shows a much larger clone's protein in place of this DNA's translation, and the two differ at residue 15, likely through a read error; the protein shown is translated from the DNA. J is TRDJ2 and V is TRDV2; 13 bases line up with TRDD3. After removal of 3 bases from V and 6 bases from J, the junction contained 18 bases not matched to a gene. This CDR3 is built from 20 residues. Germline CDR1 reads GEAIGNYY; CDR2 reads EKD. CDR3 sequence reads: CACDPVYPSTGGYGAAQLFF. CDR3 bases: TGTGCCTGTGACCCTGTATATCCCAGTACTGGGGGATACGGCGCAGCACAACTCTTCTTT.

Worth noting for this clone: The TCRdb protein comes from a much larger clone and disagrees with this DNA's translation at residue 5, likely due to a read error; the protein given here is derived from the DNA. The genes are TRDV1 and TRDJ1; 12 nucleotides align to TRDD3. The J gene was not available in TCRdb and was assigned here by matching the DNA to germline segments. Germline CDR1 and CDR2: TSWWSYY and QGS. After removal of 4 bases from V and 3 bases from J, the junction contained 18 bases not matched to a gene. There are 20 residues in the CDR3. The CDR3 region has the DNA TGTGCTCTTGGGGGACTGATCCTCTCCCTCTGGGGGATACGACCCGATAAACTCATCTTT. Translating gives CALGGLILSLWGIRPDKLIF.

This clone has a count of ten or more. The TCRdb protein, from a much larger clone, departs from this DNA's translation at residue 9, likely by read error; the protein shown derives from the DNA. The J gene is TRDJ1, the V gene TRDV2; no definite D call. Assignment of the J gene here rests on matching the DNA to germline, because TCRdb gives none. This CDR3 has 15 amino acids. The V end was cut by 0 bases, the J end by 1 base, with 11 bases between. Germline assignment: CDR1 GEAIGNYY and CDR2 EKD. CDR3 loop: CACDTGAACTDKLIF. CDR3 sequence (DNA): TGTGCCTGTGACACCGGAGCCGCGTGCACCGATAAACTCATCTTT.

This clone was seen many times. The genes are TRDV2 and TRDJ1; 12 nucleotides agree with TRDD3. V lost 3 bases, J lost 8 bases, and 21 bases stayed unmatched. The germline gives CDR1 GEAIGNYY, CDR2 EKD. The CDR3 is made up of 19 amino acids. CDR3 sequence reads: CACDPIPLRSLGDTLKLIF. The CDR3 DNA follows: TGTGCCTGTGACCCCATCCCCCTCAGGAGTCTGGGGGATACGCTGAAACTCATCTTT.

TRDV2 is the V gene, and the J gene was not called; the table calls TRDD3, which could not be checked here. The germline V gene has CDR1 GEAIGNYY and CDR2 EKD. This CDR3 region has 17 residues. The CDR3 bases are TGTGCCTGCTTACTTCTGGGGGATACGGAAGACACCGATAAGCTCATCTTT. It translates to CACLLLGDTEDTDKLIF.

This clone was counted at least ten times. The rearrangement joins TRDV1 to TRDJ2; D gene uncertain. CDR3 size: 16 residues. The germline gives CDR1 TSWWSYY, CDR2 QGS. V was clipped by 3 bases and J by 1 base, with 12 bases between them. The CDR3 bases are TGTGCTCTTGGGGACCAGAGGAGGGATTTGACAGCACAACTCTTCTTT. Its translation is CALGDQRRDLTAQLFF.

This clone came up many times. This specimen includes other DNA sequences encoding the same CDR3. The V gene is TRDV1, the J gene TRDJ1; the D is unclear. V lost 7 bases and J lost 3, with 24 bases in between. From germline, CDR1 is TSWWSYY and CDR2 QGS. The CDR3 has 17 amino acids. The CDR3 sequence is CALVEGTRSPSSDKLIF. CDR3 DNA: TGTGCTCTTGTGGAGGGAACAAGGAGCCCGTCCTCCGATAAACTCATCTTT.

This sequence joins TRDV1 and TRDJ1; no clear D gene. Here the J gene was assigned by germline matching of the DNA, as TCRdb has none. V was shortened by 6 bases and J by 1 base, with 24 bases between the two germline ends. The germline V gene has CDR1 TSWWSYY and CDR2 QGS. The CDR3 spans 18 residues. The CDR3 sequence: CALGKTLRRTPGTDKLIF. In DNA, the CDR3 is TGTGCTCTTGGAAAGACTCTACGGCGTACTCCTGGCACCGATAAACTCATCTTT.

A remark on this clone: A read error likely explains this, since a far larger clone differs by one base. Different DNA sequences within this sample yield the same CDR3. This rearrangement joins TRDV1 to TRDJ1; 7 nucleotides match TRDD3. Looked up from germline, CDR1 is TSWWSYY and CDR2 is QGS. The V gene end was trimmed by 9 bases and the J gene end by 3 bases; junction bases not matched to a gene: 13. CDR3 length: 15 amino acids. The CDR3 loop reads CALEEDGDKADKLIF. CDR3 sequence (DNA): TGTGCTCTCGAGGAGGACGGGGATAAGGCCGATAAACTCATCTTT.

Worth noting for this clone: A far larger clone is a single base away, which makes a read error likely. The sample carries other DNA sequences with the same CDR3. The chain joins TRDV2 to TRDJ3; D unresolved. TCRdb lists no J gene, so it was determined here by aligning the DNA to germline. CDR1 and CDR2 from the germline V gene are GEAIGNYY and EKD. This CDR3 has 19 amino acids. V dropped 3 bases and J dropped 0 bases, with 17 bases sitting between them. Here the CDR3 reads CACDSGTALSSWDTRQMFF. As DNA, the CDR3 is TGTGCCTGTGACTCCGGTACCGCCCTTAGCTCCTGGGACACCCGACAGATGTTTTTC.

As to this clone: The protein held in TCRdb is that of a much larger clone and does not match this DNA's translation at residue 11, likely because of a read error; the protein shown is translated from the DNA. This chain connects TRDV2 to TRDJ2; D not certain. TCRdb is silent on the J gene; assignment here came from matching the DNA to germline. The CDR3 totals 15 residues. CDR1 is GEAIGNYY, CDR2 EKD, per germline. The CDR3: CACDPRSGPTTQLFF. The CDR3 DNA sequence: TGTGCCTGTGACCCTCGGAGCGGTCCGACAACACAACTCTTCTTT.

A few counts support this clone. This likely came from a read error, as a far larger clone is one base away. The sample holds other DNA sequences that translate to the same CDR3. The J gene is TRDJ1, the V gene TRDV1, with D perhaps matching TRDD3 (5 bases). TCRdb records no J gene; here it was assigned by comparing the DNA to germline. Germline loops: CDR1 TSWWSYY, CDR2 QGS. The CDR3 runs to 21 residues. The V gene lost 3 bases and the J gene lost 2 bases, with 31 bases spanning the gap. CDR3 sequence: CALGERLICSVQLGETDKLIF. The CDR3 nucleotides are TGTGCTCTTGGGGAGCGGCTAATATGCTCCGTACAATTAGGGGAGACCGATAAACTCATCTTT.

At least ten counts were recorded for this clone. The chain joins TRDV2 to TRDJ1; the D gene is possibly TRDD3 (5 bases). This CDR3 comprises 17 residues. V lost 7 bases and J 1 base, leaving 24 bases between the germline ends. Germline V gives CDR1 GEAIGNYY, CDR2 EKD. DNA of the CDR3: TGTGCCTGCGACCTGATGGTGGGATCTCTGGGCACCGATAAACTCATCTTT. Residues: CACDLMVGSLGTDKLIF.

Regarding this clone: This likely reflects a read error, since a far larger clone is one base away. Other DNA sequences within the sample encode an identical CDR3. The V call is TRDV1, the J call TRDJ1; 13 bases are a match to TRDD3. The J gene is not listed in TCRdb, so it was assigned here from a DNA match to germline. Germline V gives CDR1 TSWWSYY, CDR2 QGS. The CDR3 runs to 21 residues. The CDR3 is CALGEIPGGYWGIRVGDKLIF. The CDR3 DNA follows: TGCGCTCTTGGGGAAATCCCCGGGGGGTACTGGGGGATACGCGTGGGAGATAAACTCATCTTT.

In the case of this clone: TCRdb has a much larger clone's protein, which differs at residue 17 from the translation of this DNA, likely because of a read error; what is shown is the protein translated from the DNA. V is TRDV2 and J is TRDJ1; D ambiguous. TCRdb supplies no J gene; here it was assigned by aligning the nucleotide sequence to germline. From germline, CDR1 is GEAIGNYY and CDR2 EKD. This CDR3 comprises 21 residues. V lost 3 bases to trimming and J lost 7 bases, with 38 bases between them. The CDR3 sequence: CACDPLGSALAPTEEAGKLIF. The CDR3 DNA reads TGTGCCTGTGACCCCCTCGGATCAGCACTAGCTCCGACTGAAGAAGCCGGTAAACTCATCTTT.

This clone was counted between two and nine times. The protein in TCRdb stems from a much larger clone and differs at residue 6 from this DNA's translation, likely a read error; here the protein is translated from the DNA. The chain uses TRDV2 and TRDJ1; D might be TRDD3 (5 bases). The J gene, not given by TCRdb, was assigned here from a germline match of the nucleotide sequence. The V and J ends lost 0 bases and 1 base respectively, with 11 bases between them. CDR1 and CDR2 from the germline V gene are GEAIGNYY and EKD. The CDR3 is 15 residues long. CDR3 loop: CACDTAGATTDKLIF. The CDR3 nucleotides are TGTGCCTGTGACACCGCGGGGGCCACCACCGATAAACTCATCTTT.

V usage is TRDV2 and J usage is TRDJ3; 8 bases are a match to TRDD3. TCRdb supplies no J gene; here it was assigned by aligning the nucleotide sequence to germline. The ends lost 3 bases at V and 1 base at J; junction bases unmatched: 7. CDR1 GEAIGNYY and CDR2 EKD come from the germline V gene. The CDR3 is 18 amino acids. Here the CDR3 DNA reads TGTGCCTGTGACCCTGTCTCTGGGGGATCCTGGGACACCCGACAGATGTTTTTC. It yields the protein CACDPVSGGSWDTRQMFF.

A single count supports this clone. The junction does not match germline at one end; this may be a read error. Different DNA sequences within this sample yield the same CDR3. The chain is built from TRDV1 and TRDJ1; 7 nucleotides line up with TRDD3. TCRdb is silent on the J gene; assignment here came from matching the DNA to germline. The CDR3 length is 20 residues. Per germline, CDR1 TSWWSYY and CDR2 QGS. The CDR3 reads CALGGPSPLRPPGDTDKLIF. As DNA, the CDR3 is TGCGCTCTTGGGGGACCCTCCCCCCTACGCCCCCCGGGGGATACCGATAAACTCATCTTT.

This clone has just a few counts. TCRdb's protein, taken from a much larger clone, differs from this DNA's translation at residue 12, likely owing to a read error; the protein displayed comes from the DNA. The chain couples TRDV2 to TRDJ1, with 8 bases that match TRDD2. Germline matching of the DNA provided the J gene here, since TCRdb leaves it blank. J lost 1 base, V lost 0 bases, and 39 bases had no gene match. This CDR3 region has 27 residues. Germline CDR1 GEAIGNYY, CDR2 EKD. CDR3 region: CACDTKLPTSTRELPPSCDKATDKLIF. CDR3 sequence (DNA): TGTGCCTGTGACACCAAACTTCCTACAAGTACTAGGGAACTTCCCCCCTCCTGCGATAAAGCCACCGATAAACTCATCTTT.

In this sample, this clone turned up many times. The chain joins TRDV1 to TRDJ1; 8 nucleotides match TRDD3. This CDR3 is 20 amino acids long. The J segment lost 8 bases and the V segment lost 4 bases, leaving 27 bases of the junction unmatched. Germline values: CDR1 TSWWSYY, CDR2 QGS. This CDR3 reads CALGGEFGRWVLGDTTKLIF. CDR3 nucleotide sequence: TGTGCTCTTGGGGGGGAGTTTGGACGATGGGTACTTGGGGATACAACGAAACTCATCTTT.

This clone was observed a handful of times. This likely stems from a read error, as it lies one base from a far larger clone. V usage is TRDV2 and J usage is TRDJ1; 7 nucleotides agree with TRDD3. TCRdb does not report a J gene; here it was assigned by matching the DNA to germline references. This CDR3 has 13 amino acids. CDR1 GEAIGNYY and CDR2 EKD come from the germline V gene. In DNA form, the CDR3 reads TGTGCCTGCGACACCTGGGGGACCGATAAACTCATCTTT. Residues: CACDTWGTDKLIF.

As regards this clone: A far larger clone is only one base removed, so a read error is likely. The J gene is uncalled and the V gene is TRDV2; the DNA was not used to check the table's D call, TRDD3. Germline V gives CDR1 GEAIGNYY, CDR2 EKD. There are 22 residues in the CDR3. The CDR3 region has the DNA TGTGCCTGTGACACCGTCCTTACGACCTTCCGGGGGATAGGGGATGACACCGATAAGCTCATCTTT. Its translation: CACDTVLTTFRGIGDDTDKLIF.